The 30 T cell receptor beta chains reported below all come from one sample, sequenced in a study of PD-1 blockade in classical Hodgkin lymphoma. TCRdb's table, derived via immunoSEQ multiplex PCR, lists solely in-frame clones and lacks some. The table shows around 3,000 clones, with 65% to 80% occurring only once. The time point denotes: cycle 4 day 1 (C4D1), after six to seven weeks of nivolumab. In every patient, relapse followed autologous stem cell transplantation, while exposure to brentuximab vedotin differed. The CD8+ T cells came from thawed PBMCs through magnetic negative selection. The sequencing used CD8+ T cells from blood, collected before the fourth cycle of nivolumab. These receptors were taken from a human donor with classical Hodgkin lymphoma.

The V and J genes are TRBV9 and TRBJ2-5; D gene uncertain. This CDR3 spans 13 amino acids. Germline loops: CDR1 SGDLS, CDR2 YYNGEE. The germline V and J ends were trimmed by 0 bases and 7 bases, with 10 bases remaining between them. The CDR3 DNA follows: TGTGCCAGCAGCGTAGTCCCGGTCGGGACCCAGTACTTC. This sequence encodes CASSVVPVGTQYF.

The rearrangement joins TRBV28 to TRBJ2-7; D uncertain. CDR1 and CDR2 (germline): MDHEN, SYDVKM. The CDR3 loop spans 13 amino acids. Trimming took off 4 bases at V and 2 bases at J, with 9 bases between the two ends. The CDR3: CASSSADAYEQYF. The CDR3 DNA follows: TGTGCCAGCAGTTCGGCAGACGCCTACGAGCAGTACTTC.

This chain joins TRBV10-3 and TRBJ2-1, with TRBD1 identical over 9 bases. Per the germline V gene, CDR1 is ENHRY and CDR2 is SYGVKD. The V and J ends lost 2 bases and 5 bases, in that order; junction bases with no gene match: 7. This CDR3 comprises 16 residues. The chain's CDR3 is CAISEPGTGKNNEQFF. CDR3 bases: TGTGCCATCAGTGAGCCCGGGACAGGGAAAAACAATGAGCAGTTCTTC.

This clone was seen a single time. The V and J genes are TRBV27 and TRBJ2-7; D not certain. The CDR3 runs to 14 residues. Per germline, CDR1 MNHEY and CDR2 SMNVEV (reference sequence). V dropped 3 bases and J dropped 4 bases, with 13 bases sitting between them. The DNA for the CDR3 is TGTGCCAGCAGTTTTAACAGAAATGGGTACGAGCAGTACTTC. It encodes CASSFNRNGYEQYF.

The V gene is TRBV2, the J gene TRBJ2-2, with TRBD2 matching over 14 bases. The CDR3 runs 17 residues. The germline CDR1 and CDR2 sequences are SNHLY and FYNNEI. The V segment lost 7 bases and the J segment 5 bases; nucleotides outside the gene matches: 9. The CDR3 loop reads CASTGGTSGRRTGELFF. In DNA form, the CDR3 reads TGTGCCAGCACCGGGGGGACTAGCGGGAGAAGGACCGGGGAGCTGTTTTTT.

The chain carries TRBV2 and TRBJ2-2, with 8 bases identical to TRBD1. Germline CDR1 and CDR2: SNHLY and FYNNEI. The CDR3 has 13 amino acids. The V gene end was trimmed by 6 bases and the J gene end by 6 bases; junction bases not matched to a gene: 3. This CDR3 reads CASSRTGSGELFF. Written as DNA, the CDR3 is TGTGCCAGCAGCCGGACAGGGTCCGGGGAGCTGTTTTTT.

The chain combines TRBV6-1 with TRBJ2-5; 7 bases map to TRBD2. The DNA end is a closer match to TRBJ2-7, so the J assignment may be wrong. This CDR3 is built from 15 residues. The germline gives CDR1 MNHNS, CDR2 SASEGT. The CDR3 coding sequence is TGTGCCAGCAGTGAAAAGGAGGGCTCGGGAGGCGAGCAGTACTTC. Residues: CASSEKEGSGGEQYF.

The chain has TRBV29-1 and TRBJ2-1, with TRBD2 matching over 8 bases. CDR3 length: 13 amino acids. V was clipped by 4 bases and J by 7 bases; unmatched bases: 6. Germline V gene sequence: CDR1 SQVTM, CDR2 ANQGSEA. In DNA form, the CDR3 reads TGCAGCGTTGGGACGGGCGGGGGGAATGAGCAGTTCTTC. Translated, it gives CSVGTGGGNEQFF.

This clone has a single count. The chain employs TRBV7-9 and TRBJ1-6; TRBD1 might be the D (6 bases). The CDR3 length is 17 residues. CDR1 and CDR2 (germline): SEHNR, FQNEAQ (reference sequence). Between the trimmed V and J ends, which lost 5 bases and 3 bases, there was a span of 17 bases. The CDR3 region is CASSLTKTGSYNSPLHF. As DNA, the CDR3 is TGTGCCAGCAGCCTCACTAAGACAGGAAGCTATAATTCACCCCTCCACTTT.

The rearrangement uses TRBV28 and TRBJ1-4; 7 nucleotides align to TRBD1. Germline V gene lookup returns CDR1 MDHEN and CDR2 SYDVKM. The ends lost 6 bases at V and 8 bases at J; junction bases unmatched: 9. This CDR3 spans 14 amino acids. CDR3 amino acids: CASSYRGAGEKLFF. The CDR3 DNA reads as TGTGCCAGCAGCTACAGGGGAGCGGGGGAAAAACTGTTTTTT.

The rearrangement uses TRBV27 and TRBJ2-1, with D uncertain. Deletions cut 5 bases from V and 8 bases from J, with 19 bases between. The germline V gene encodes CDR1 MNHEY and CDR2 SMNVEV (reference sequence). This CDR3 comprises 15 residues. Written as DNA, the CDR3 is TGTGCCAGCAGTAATGACTTCGGCCTGACGGATGAGCAGTTCTTC. This translates into CASSNDFGLTDEQFF.

The chain couples TRBV5-1 to TRBJ2-3; 10 bases are shared with TRBD2. Germline V gene data show CDR1 as SGHRS and CDR2 as YFSETQ. V shed 0 bases, J shed 2 bases, and the junction held 6 bases outside the gene matches. The CDR3 extends over 17 amino acids. CDR3 DNA: TGCGCCAGCAGCTTGGCCCCTAGCGGGAGACTCACAGATACGCAGTATTTT. Amino acids: CASSLAPSGRLTDTQYF.

This chain joins TRBV21-1 and TRBJ2-7; the table's D call, TRBD1, has no DNA check behind it. TRBV21-1 corresponds to a pseudogene. The CDR3 covers 12 residues. The CDR3 region is CASSKRCQGPYF. CDR3 sequence (DNA): TGTGCCAGCAGCAAAAGGTGTCAGGGCCCATACTTC.

This clone was recorded only once. The chain joins TRBV19 to TRBJ2-3; D ambiguous. This CDR3 has 15 amino acids. Trimming pared 6 bases from V and 0 bases from J, leaving 13 bases between. CDR1 is LNHDA and CDR2 is SQIVND in the germline V gene (reference sequence). The chain's CDR3 is CASRISAASTDTQYF. The CDR3 nucleotides are TGTGCCAGTAGAATATCCGCAGCTAGCACAGATACGCAGTATTTT. The full variable domain, its missing parts supplied by reference TRBV19 and TRBJ2-3, is DGGITQSPKYLFRKEGQNVTLSCEQNLNHDAMYWYRQDPGQGLRLIYYSQIVNDFQKGDIAEGYSVSREKKESFPLTVTSAQKNPTAFYLCASRISAASTDTQYFGPGTRLTVL.

V is TRBV9 and J is TRBJ2-3; no clear D gene. Trimming removed 0 bases at V and 4 bases at J, with 9 bases between. Germline V CDR1 and CDR2: SGDLS, YYNGEE. The CDR3 loop spans 14 amino acids. The CDR3 loop is CASSVGGVADTQYF. CDR3 DNA sequence: TGTGCCAGCAGCGTAGGTGGGGTTGCAGATACGCAGTATTTT.

This clone was detected only a few times. The gene calls are TRBV29-1 and TRBJ2-5, with D possibly matching TRBD1 (6 bases). The germline CDR1 and CDR2 sequences are SQVTM and ANQGSEA. The V end lost 0 bases, the J end lost 4 bases, and 18 bases lay between the germline ends. CDR3 size: 16 residues. The CDR3 DNA reads as TGCAGCGTTGAAGATCCGGCTATACAGGGCGGAGAGACCCAGTACTTC. Encoded protein: CSVEDPAIQGGETQYF. Complete variable domain (other parts from reference TRBV29-1 and TRBJ2-5): SAVISQKPSRDICQRGTSLTIQCQVDSQVTMMFWYRQQPGQSLTLIATANQGSEATYESGFVIDKFPISRPNLTFSTLTVSNMSPEDSSIYLCSVEDPAIQGGETQYFGPGTRLLVL.

CDR3 sequence (DNA): TGCGCCAGCAGTAATAAGTTAATCGCACAAAGTCGGGCCAACGTCCTGACTTTC. It yields the protein CASSNKLIAQSRANVLTF. This rearrangement joins TRBV10-1 to TRBJ2-6; D ambiguous. The germline V gene encodes CDR1 WNHNN and CDR2 SYGVQD (reference sequence). The germline V and J ends were trimmed by 5 bases and 5 bases, with 22 bases remaining between them. The CDR3 extends over 18 amino acids.

The V and J genes are TRBV29-1 and TRBJ2-1; 12 bases line up with TRBD2. The V gene end was trimmed by 6 bases and the J gene end by 5 bases; junction bases not matched to a gene: 8. There are 15 residues in the CDR3. CDR1 and CDR2 from the germline V gene are SQVTM and ANQGSEA. Here the CDR3 reads CSVDLLAGGDNEQFF. The CDR3 DNA reads as TGCAGCGTCGATCTCCTAGCGGGAGGGGACAATGAGCAGTTCTTC.

This clone qualifies as large. The genes are TRBV7-9 and TRBJ1-5; D may be TRBD1 (5 bases). The CDR3 has 18 amino acids. Between the trimmed V and J ends, which lost 1 base and 0 bases, there was a span of 16 bases. In germline, CDR1 is SEHNR, CDR2 FQNEAQ (reference sequence). For the CDR3, the DNA is TGTGCCAGCAGCTTAGATAGGACAAAATTATATAGCAATCAGCCCCAGCATTTT. Its translation is CASSLDRTKLYSNQPQHF.

This clone is termed medium-sized. This chain joins TRBV7-9 and TRBJ2-1; 15 nucleotides line up with TRBD2. The CDR3 has 17 amino acids. V dropped 5 bases and J dropped 8; count of bases not matched to a gene: 10. Germline V gene data show CDR1 as SEHNR and CDR2 as FQNEAQ (reference sequence). CDR3 bases: TGTGCCAGCAGCCCTGCCCGGGGACTAGCGGGAGGCTATGAGCAGTTCTTC. This sequence encodes CASSPARGLAGGYEQFF.

V and J are TRBV6-7 and TRBJ2-3; D possibly uses TRBD1 or TRBD2 (6 bases each). TRBV6-7 is an ORF; its function is uncertain. This CDR3 is 18 amino acids long. Trimming left V 5 bases short and J 5 bases short, with 26 bases between. CDR3 loop: CASSDCRGTRGRLDTQYF. In DNA, the CDR3 is TGTGCCAGCAGTGACTGTAGGGGCACCCGGGGGCGGTTAGATACGCAGTATTTT.

V and J are TRBV2 and TRBJ2-2; TRBD1 or TRBD2 may be the D gene (7 bases each). Germline CDR1 SNHLY, CDR2 FYNNEI. The germline V and J ends were trimmed by 5 bases and 4 bases, with 17 bases remaining between them. The length of the CDR3 is 16 residues. As DNA, the CDR3 is TGTGCCAGCAGTATTCCCCAGGGGGGGGGCACCGGGGAGCTGTTTTTT. Protein: CASSIPQGGGTGELFF.

The chain recombines TRBV5-3 with TRBJ1-1, with D maybe TRBD1 (5 bases). TRBV5-3 belongs to the ORF category, with a function that is uncertain. Trimming removed 8 bases at V and 3 bases at J, with 17 bases between. This CDR3 comprises 14 residues. As DNA, the CDR3 is TGTGCCAGCAGCGGGGGACCTTACGACACTGAAGCTTTCTTT. Translating gives CASSGGPYDTEAFF.

This clone was seen a handful of times. J is TRBJ2-3 and V is TRBV5-5; TRBD2 matches at 9 bases. Germline V gene sequence: CDR1 SGHKS, CDR2 YYEKEE (reference sequence). This CDR3 spans 16 amino acids. The V gene end was trimmed by 3 bases and the J gene end by 4 bases; junction bases not matched to a gene: 9. CDR3 in DNA: TGTGCCAGCAGCTACTTAGCGGGGGATGGGGCAGATACGCAGTATTTT. Its translation is CASSYLAGDGADTQYF.

This clone was recorded once. V usage is TRBV28 and J usage is TRBJ2-3; 10 bases are a match to TRBD2. The CDR3 is 18 residues long. The germline V gene encodes CDR1 MDHEN and CDR2 SYDVKM. Losses at the gene ends were 0 bases for V and 2 bases for J; bases not matched to a gene: 8. CDR3 DNA sequence: TGTGCCAGCAGTTTATGGCTAGCGGGAGCCCTCGTCACAGATACGCAGTATTTT. Its protein product is CASSLWLAGALVTDTQYF. Based on the CDR3 plus reference TRBV28 and TRBJ2-3, the full variable domain is DVKVTQSSRYLVKRTGEKVFLECVQDMDHENMFWYRQDPGLGLRLIYFSYDVKMKEKGDIPEGYSVSREKKERFSLILESASTNQTSMYLCASSLWLAGALVTDTQYFGPGTRLTVL.

The chain combines TRBV7-9 with TRBJ2-3, with no clear D. The V gene's germline CDR1 is SEHNR and CDR2 FQNEAQ (reference sequence). The CDR3 contains 13 residues. The germline V and J ends were trimmed by 2 bases and 8 bases, with 11 bases remaining between them. The CDR3 region has the DNA TGTGCCAGCAGCTTACAGATGCTCCTTACGCAGTATTTT. Translation: CASSLQMLLTQYF.

The gene calls are TRBV10-3 and TRBJ2-7, with D perhaps TRBD2 (6 bases). V lost 11 bases and J lost 2, with 19 bases in between. This CDR3 region has 14 residues. Germline values: CDR1 ENHRY, CDR2 SYGVKD. DNA of the CDR3: TGTGCCGGGGGGAGAGGACAAGGAGCCTACGAGCAGTACTTC. Translating gives CAGGRGQGAYEQYF.

The count of this clone is one. The chain uses TRBV6-6 and TRBJ2-7, with TRBD2 matching over 11 bases. The germline V gene encodes CDR1 MNHNY and CDR2 SVGAGI (reference sequence). The junction had 2 bases not matched to a gene; V was cut back by 4 bases and J by 3 bases. The length of the CDR3 is 14 residues. The CDR3 loop is CASSSGTSGYEQYF. CDR3 in DNA: TGTGCCAGCAGTTCCGGGACTAGCGGCTACGAGCAGTACTTC.

This rearrangement joins TRBV28 to TRBJ2-1; D gene unclear. The CDR3 has 15 residues. V was clipped by 3 bases and J by 0 bases, with 9 bases between them. Germline V gene data show CDR1 as MDHEN and CDR2 as SYDVKM. The CDR3, as DNA: TGTGCCAGCAGTTTGCTGGGGAACTCCTACAATGAGCAGTTCTTC. Its protein product is CASSLLGNSYNEQFF.

The chain couples TRBV6-1 to TRBJ1-2, with 8 nucleotides matching TRBD1. Per germline, CDR1 MNHNS and CDR2 SASEGT. CDR3 length: 15 residues. V dropped 5 bases and J dropped 5; count of bases not matched to a gene: 10. CDR3 amino acids: CASSTRTGLAYGYTF. DNA of the CDR3: TGTGCCAGCAGTACTCGGACAGGGCTCGCATATGGCTACACCTTC.